This T cell receptor (beta chain) was identified in a study of beta chain features in type 1 diabetes. The table lists this clone with a few counts. Its antigen remains unidentified. The V gene lost 1 base and the J gene lost 5 bases, with 11 bases spanning the gap. This CDR3 comprises 14 residues. Germline V gives CDR1 MGHDK, CDR2 SYGVNS. Findings and caveats of the study: In every one of the four CD4+ subsets, TCRB CDR3s were moderately but significantly shorter in Type 1 diabetes patients.

Expressed TCRB transcripts were sequenced, since all the RNA that had been isolated was reverse transcribed. Clones were read by immunoSEQ multiplex PCR, and TCRdb kept only the in-frame ones, dropping some. This table has hundreds of thousands of clones, roughly an eighth appearing once. Input material: naive CD4+ T cells from blood. The origin of this receptor is a woman in her late teens or twenties with type 1 diabetes. The chain carries TRBV25-1 and TRBJ1-2; D gene unclear. The CDR3 sequence is CASSESGFAYGYTF. The CDR3, as DNA: TGTGCCAGCAGTGAATCCGGGTTTGCTTATGGCTACACCTTC.